These 12 T cell receptor beta chains originate from one sample sequenced in a study of T cell responses to AZD1222 COVID-19 vaccine. Assay: immunoSEQ multiplex PCR; the TCRdb copy retains only in-frame clones and omits some. Counted here are about 55,000 clones, 88% occurring once; the ten biggest clones make up roughly 14%. Here the sequenced sample was peripheral blood, taken on day 0 of AZD1222 vaccination. The source is an adult in good health.

The V call is TRBV6-5, the J call TRBJ2-5, with 8 bases aligning to TRBD2. The germline gives CDR1 MNHEY, CDR2 SVGAGI. J gave up 2 bases and V 2 bases, and 4 bases lay outside the gene matches. This CDR3 is built from 15 residues. The CDR3 nucleotides read TGTGCCAGCAGTTACACCCGCGGGGGGCAAGAGACCCAGTACTTC. Its translation: CASSYTRGGQETQYF.

V usage is TRBV28 and J usage is TRBJ1-4; D is ambiguous. Deletions cut 3 bases from V and 3 bases from J, with 8 bases between. The V gene's germline CDR1 is MDHEN and CDR2 SYDVKM. The CDR3 has 14 residues. CDR3 nucleotides: TGTGCCAGCAGTTTCCTCGCAGCTAATGAAAAACTGTTTTTT. Its protein product is CASSFLAANEKLFF.

This chain joins TRBV7-2 and TRBJ2-7; weak D call: TRBD1 (6 bases). CDR3 length: 14 amino acids. CDR1 SGHTA and CDR2 FQGNSA come from the germline V gene. V lost 4 bases to trimming and J lost 2 bases, with 12 bases between them. The CDR3 nucleotides are TGTGCCAGCAGCTCAGGGGCTCGGACCTACGAGCAGTACTTC. It encodes CASSSGARTYEQYF.

The genes are TRBV10-3 and TRBJ2-5; D is unresolved. CDR1 is ENHRY and CDR2 is SYGVKD in the germline V gene. The CDR3 has 14 residues. V lost 3 bases, J lost 2 bases, and 10 bases lay in between. CDR3 protein: CAISERVAQETQYF. CDR3 sequence (DNA): TGTGCCATCAGTGAACGGGTAGCTCAAGAGACCCAGTACTTC.

The rearrangement links TRBV29-1 to TRBJ1-2; D is undetermined. Trimming stripped 2 bases from V and 7 bases from J, with 8 bases between. Looked up from germline, CDR1 is SQVTM and CDR2 is ANQGSEA. The CDR3 spans 11 residues. CDR3 sequence: CSVEKGGGYTF. The CDR3 DNA reads TGCAGCGTTGAAAAGGGAGGTGGCTACACCTTC.

This chain joins TRBV29-1 and TRBJ2-3; the D gene could be TRBD1 or TRBD2 (5 bases each). This CDR3 has 13 residues. The germline CDR1 and CDR2 sequences are SQVTM and ANQGSEA. The CDR3 DNA reads TGCAGTACCGGGACGGGGATCACAGATACGCAGTATTTT. Amino acid sequence: CSTGTGITDTQYF.

Here the CDR3 DNA reads TGTGCCAGTAGTTCGAGGACAGACCCTCTGGTGGAAGCTTTCTTT. The encoded protein is CASSSRTDPLVEAFF. The gene calls are TRBV19 and TRBJ1-1; D is possibly TRBD1 (6 bases). This CDR3 is built from 15 residues. Deletions cut 5 bases from V and 8 bases from J, with 21 bases between. Per germline, CDR1 LNHDA and CDR2 SQIVND (reference sequence).

This rearrangement joins TRBV7-2 to TRBJ2-3; the match to TRBD2 covers 8 bases. CDR1 is SGHTA and CDR2 is FQGNSA in the germline V gene. There are 19 residues in the CDR3. V lost 2 bases to trimming and J lost 0 bases; unmatched junction nucleotides: 13. The CDR3: CASSLWARGASGSTDTQYF. Written as DNA, the CDR3 is TGTGCCAGCAGCTTATGGGCCCGGGGGGCTAGCGGGAGCACAGATACGCAGTATTTT. Using reference TRBV7-2 and TRBJ2-3 for the parts outside the CDR3, the full variable domain is GAGVSQSPSNKVTEKGKDVELRCDPISGHTALYWYRQSLGQGLEFLIYFQGNSAPDKSGLPSDRFSAERTGGSVSTLTIQRTQQEDSAVYLCASSLWARGASGSTDTQYFGPGTRLTVL.

The chain couples TRBV28 to TRBJ1-4; 8 nucleotides align to TRBD1. Germline V CDR1 and CDR2: MDHEN, SYDVKM. The CDR3 has 16 amino acids. V was pared by 3 bases and J by 2 bases, with 5 bases of the junction left unmatched. In nucleotides, the CDR3 is TGTGCCAGCAGTTTGGCCGCAGGGGGCACTAATGAAAAACTGTTTTTT. Protein sequence: CASSLAAGGTNEKLFF.

The rearrangement links TRBV2 to TRBJ2-2, with no clear D. This CDR3 spans 12 amino acids. Between the trimmed V and J ends, which lost 6 bases and 5 bases, there was a span of 7 bases. Germline CDR1 SNHLY, CDR2 FYNNEI. In DNA form, the CDR3 reads TGTGCCAGCAGAGACCGAACCGGGGAGCTGTTTTTT. It codes for CASRDRTGELFF.

V is TRBV6-1 and J is TRBJ1-2; D possibly corresponds to TRBD1 (5 bases). The ends were cut back, 3 bases at V and 7 bases at J, with 12 bases in the middle. The CDR3 consists of 13 residues. CDR1 and CDR2 from the germline V gene are MNHNS and SASEGT. Here the CDR3 DNA reads TGTGCCAGCAGTGATAGCAGGGTGCGTGGCTACACCTTC. Protein: CASSDSRVRGYTF.

This clone was seen just once. The genes are TRBV19 and TRBJ1-4; TRBD1 agrees at 9 bases. The CDR3 extends over 14 amino acids. Trimming at V came to 5 bases and at J to 8 bases, leaving 6 bases not matched to a gene. In germline, CDR1 is LNHDA, CDR2 SQIVND (reference sequence). The CDR3 coding sequence is TGTGCCAGTAGTTCGGGACAGGGAGGGGAAAAACTGTTTTTT. It yields the protein CASSSGQGGEKLFF.